This T cell receptor (beta chain) was found in a study of T cells after yellow fever vaccination. General study points: Most primary-vaccination clones reappeared after the booster (about 95% CD4, about 87% CD8).

This clonotype was observed many times. Its antigen remains unknown. CDR3 length: 12 residues. Germline CDR1 is MNHEY and CDR2 is SVGEGT. V shed 5 bases, J shed 9 bases, and the junction held 4 bases outside the gene matches. 5'RACE template switching generated TCR cDNA, adding a universal primer site and UMIs. MiXCR was run by TCRdb on the 5' RACE reads, yielding one entry per CDR3 protein. The sample includes about 400,000 distinct CDR3 sequences, 6% to 8% of them seen just once. The TCR comes from a man aged 30 to 45 who received the YFV17D yellow fever vaccine. Material: PBMCs, obtained 5 days after the yellow fever booster vaccination. The genes are TRBV6-2 or TRBV6-3 and TRBJ2-1, with 7 positions matching TRBD1. In DNA, the CDR3 is TGTGCCAGCAGTAAGACAGGGATTGAGCAGTTCTTC. This sequence encodes CASSKTGIEQFF.